This T cell receptor beta chain was identified during a study of blood T cells in healthy people across ages. In regard to this clonotype: Its specificity is unknown.

Germline V gives CDR1 SEHNR, CDR2 FQNEAQ (reference sequence). This CDR3 comprises 13 residues. The V segment lost 6 bases and the J segment 9 bases; nucleotides outside the gene matches: 5. Extraction yielded at least 6 micrograms of total RNA per sample. Findings of the study overall: With donor CMV status unknown, expanded clonotype changes were possibly confounded. Diversity estimates from one million T cells were considered underestimates.

Then a second PCR, running roughly 7 to 11 cycles, was carried out with a sample-barcoded 5' primer and a J-beta primer mix. Using its own MiXCR run on the 5' RACE reads, TCRdb lists one record per CDR3 protein. The table lists under 1 million distinct CDR3 sequences, around 45% of them singletons. Sequencing was done on a sample of blood. This chain links TRBV7-9 with TRBJ1-6, with 7 nucleotides matching TRBD1. The sequence was obtained from a man in his sixties in good health. DNA of the CDR3: TGTGCCAGCAGTGGCAGGGGGAGTTCACCCCTCCACTTT. Translation: CASSGRGSSPLHF.